These 15 T cell receptor beta chains were sequenced from one sample in a study of tumor-infiltrating lymphocytes in oesophageal squamous cell carcinoma. A single record per CDR3 protein comes from TCRdb applying MiXCR to the PCR reads. The sample holds about 10,000 distinct CDR3 sequences, approximately 60% seen once. The sequencing input was esophageal tumor tissue. The receptors shown here come from a female donor with esophageal squamous cell carcinoma.

The chain has TRBV7-2 and TRBJ2-5; TRBD1 matches at 8 bases. V shed 5 bases, J shed 4 bases, and the junction held 9 bases outside the gene matches. Germline V gene lookup returns CDR1 SGHTA and CDR2 FQGNSA. This CDR3 has 15 residues. Here the CDR3 reads CASSLGQGVLETQYF. For the CDR3, the DNA is TGTGCCAGCAGCCTCGGACAGGGAGTCTTAGAGACCCAGTACTTC.

A word on this clonotype: The final CDR3 position lacks the conserved phenylalanine or tryptophan, pointing to a likely read error. The DNA is left out, because the CDR3 cannot be placed on it with certainty; the CDR3 is given as TCRdb lists it. V is TRBV7-6 and J is TRBJ2-6; no check of the table's D call, TRBD2, against the DNA was made. The CDR3 adds up to 18 amino acids, both ends counted. CDR1 SGHVS and CDR2 FNYEAQ come from the germline V gene. The CDR3 sequence: CASSILSGSIRETQYFGA.

This clonotype was detected once. Lacking the conserved final phenylalanine or tryptophan, this CDR3 likely reflects a read error. Because the CDR3's place on the DNA is in doubt, the DNA is left out and the CDR3 is given as listed by TCRdb. The chain uses TRBV7-8 and TRBJ2-7. The CDR3 spans 19 residues, counting both ends. The germline CDR1 and CDR2 sequences are SGHVS and FQNEAQ. The CDR3 loop is CASSLATSTVSYNEQFFGS.

With respect to this clonotype: The conserved final phenylalanine or tryptophan is absent from the CDR3, which likely points to a read error. The DNA is omitted, as the CDR3 cannot be located on it reliably, and the CDR3 follows TCRdb's listing. The rearrangement uses TRBV6-8 and TRBJ2-7; TRBD2, as called in the table, went unchecked against the DNA. With termini counted, the CDR3 has 17 amino acids. Germline CDR1 and CDR2: MNHGY and SAAAGT. This CDR3 is CASSLGGGGNYGYTFGS.

This clonotype has a single count. J is TRBJ2-7 and V is TRBV2; tentative D call: TRBD1 (6 bases). The CDR3 covers 12 residues. Germline CDR1 is SNHLY and CDR2 is FYNNEI. The V end was cut by 10 bases, the J end by 2 bases, with 12 bases between. This CDR3 is CAITQGPYEQYF. Written as DNA, the CDR3 is TGTGCCATCACGCAGGGGCCCTACGAGCAGTACTTC.

The chain carries TRBV7-2 and TRBJ2-6; D gene ambiguous. From germline, CDR1 is SGHTA and CDR2 FQGNSA. There are 15 residues in the CDR3. Deletions cut 5 bases from V and 0 bases from J, with 8 bases between. The CDR3 spells CASSLLVSGANVLTF. The CDR3 DNA sequence: TGTGCCAGCAGCCTCCTCGTCTCTGGGGCCAACGTCCTGACTTTC.

The chain couples TRBV11-3 to TRBJ2-1; 9 bases are a match to TRBD2. The V gene's germline CDR1 is SGHNT and CDR2 YENEEA. The CDR3 has 14 amino acids. V lost 4 bases and J lost 7; bases outside the gene matches: 5. CDR3 sequence: CASSWASGMNEQFF. CDR3 DNA: TGTGCCAGCAGCTGGGCTAGCGGGATGAATGAGCAGTTCTTC.

The chain combines TRBV14 with TRBJ1-1; D ambiguous. CDR1 is SGHDN and CDR2 is FVKESK in the germline V gene. The CDR3 spans 15 residues. V shed 7 bases and J shed 4 bases, with 19 bases lying between them. CDR3 amino acids: CASTPALGYGTEAFF. Here the CDR3 DNA reads TGTGCCAGCACCCCGGCTCTAGGTTATGGCACTGAAGCTTTCTTT. The whole variable domain, filled in from reference TRBV14 and TRBJ1-1, reads EAGVTQFPSHSVIEKGQTVTLRCDPISGHDNLYWYRRVMGKEIKFLLHFVKESKQDESGMPNNRFLAERTGGTYSTLKVQPAELEDSGVYFCASTPALGYGTEAFFGQGTRLTVV.

This chain connects TRBV7-8 to TRBJ2-1, with D perhaps matching TRBD1 or TRBD2 (6 bases each). The end of the DNA fits TRBJ2-5 better, so the J call may be wrong. CDR1 and CDR2 from the germline V gene are SGHVS and FQNEAQ. This CDR3 has 14 amino acids. Here the CDR3 DNA reads TGTGCCAGCAGCCAGACGACAGGAGGGGAGACCCAGTACTTC. Translation: CASSQTTGGETQYF.

V gene TRBV11-1 combines with J gene TRBJ2-3, with D unresolved. Trimming removed 5 bases from V and 0 bases from J, with 9 bases in between. The CDR3 is made up of 14 amino acids. Looked up from germline, CDR1 is SGHAT and CDR2 is FQDESV (reference sequence). The CDR3 protein is CASSKRRSTDTQYF. The CDR3 DNA sequence: TGTGCCAGCAGCAAAAGACGGAGCACAGATACGCAGTATTTT.

The genes are TRBV11-3 and TRBJ2-5; the D gene is possibly TRBD1 (6 bases). Per the germline V gene, CDR1 is SGHNT and CDR2 is YENEEA. The V end was cut by 0 bases, the J end by 4 bases, with 9 bases between. The CDR3 contains 14 residues. CDR3 loop: CASSLDEQGETQYF. CDR3 bases: TGTGCCAGCAGCTTAGATGAACAGGGAGAGACCCAGTACTTC.

In the case of this clonotype: The CDR3 ends on some other residue instead of the conserved phenylalanine or tryptophan, so this is likely a read error. The DNA is omitted, as the CDR3 cannot be located on it reliably, and the CDR3 follows TCRdb's listing. The chain recombines TRBV7-4 with TRBJ2-3; whether TRBD2, the table's D call, matches the DNA was not checked. From its first to its last residue, the CDR3 has 13 amino acids. CDR1 and CDR2 (germline): SGHVT, SQSDAQ. The CDR3 region is CASRISNEQFFGP.

This clonotype showed up just once. The chain is built from TRBV7-8 and TRBJ2-1, with D possibly matching TRBD2 (6 bases). The end of the DNA is better explained by TRBJ2-7, so the J call may be wrong. CDR3 size: 15 residues. Germline V CDR1 and CDR2: SGHVS, FQNEAQ. For the CDR3, the DNA is TGTGCCAGCAGCTATTTGGAGGGATGGGTCGGGGAGCAGTACTTC. Protein product: CASSYLEGWVGEQYF.

CDR3 protein: CASSNSYEQYF. The CDR3 coding sequence is TGTGCCAGCAGCAACTCGTACGAGCAGTACTTC. This chain connects TRBV6-2 or TRBV6-3 to TRBJ2-6, with D hard to call. The end of the DNA fits TRBJ2-7 better, so the J call may be wrong. The CDR3 has 11 amino acids. Per the germline V gene, CDR1 is MNHEY and CDR2 is SVGEGT.

The rearrangement joins TRBV6-1 to TRBJ2-5, with D hard to call. The J call may be incorrect, as the DNA end agrees better with TRBJ2-1. CDR3 length: 13 residues. Per germline, CDR1 MNHNS and CDR2 SASEGT. CDR3 nucleotides: TGTGCCAGCAACCCGAGCTCCTACAATGAGCAGTTCTTC. Its protein product is CASNPSSYNEQFF.